A selection of T cell receptor beta chains follows, all from one sample in a study of blood T cell repertoires in COVID-19. TCRdb's copy holds only in-frame clones and misses some; the assay was immunoSEQ multiplex PCR. The repertoire holds roughly 39,000 clones, about 85% seen once, with around 20% in the top ten. Sequenced material: peripheral blood. Source of these receptors: a man aged 45-65 years in a cohort sampled during active COVID-19. The CDR3 runs from the conserved cysteine through the conserved F or W. The D gene is left open where the match is weak. Size is stated for part of the rows, as once, few or many counts, or as a class when the clone is expanded.

DNA: TGCGCCAGCAGCTACGTATCAAGCGGGAACAATGAGCAGTTCTTC
CDR3: CASSYVSSGNNEQFF
D: TRBD2
J: TRBJ2-1
V: TRBV4-1
size: -

DNA: TGTGCCAGCAGCCGACGCTCGGGGAAGCGGAGGGGGCCTTTCTTT
CDR3: CASSRRSGKRRGPFF
D: TRBD1
J: TRBJ1-1
V: TRBV7-9
size: few

DNA: TGTGCCAGCAGTGACTTAGGCCCGGGGGTAGACATTCAGTACTTC
CDR3: CASSDLGPGVDIQYF
D: -
J: TRBJ2-4
V: TRBV2
size: -

DNA: TGTGCCAGCAGCTTAAATACAGGGGACAACTATGGCTACACCTTC
CDR3: CASSLNTGDNYGYTF
D: TRBD1
J: TRBJ1-2
V: TRBV13
size: -

DNA: TGTGCCAGCAGTTCCACAGGGGCAACTAACTATGGCTACACCTTC
CDR3: CASSSTGATNYGYTF
D: TRBD1
J: TRBJ1-2
V: TRBV28
size: -

DNA: TGTGCCAGCAGTGATTATGTGACAGGGGGCACTGAAGCTTTCTTT
CDR3: CASSDYVTGGTEAFF
D: TRBD1
J: TRBJ1-1
V: TRBV25-1
size: -

DNA: TGTGCCATCACCGAGAGGAGCGGGAGGATTAATGAGCAGTTCTTC
CDR3: CAITERSGRINEQFF
D: TRBD2
J: TRBJ2-1
V: TRBV10-3
size: -

DNA: TGTGCCAGCAGTTACTTGGGACTAGCGCAAGACAATGAGCAGTTCTTC
CDR3: CASSYLGLAQDNEQFF
D: TRBD2
J: TRBJ2-1
V: TRBV6-2/TRBV6-3
size: -

DNA: TGTGCCAGCAGCTTCTCCACTGAAGCTTTCTTT
CDR3: CASSFSTEAFF
D: -
J: TRBJ1-1
V: TRBV13
size: -

DNA: TGCGCCAGCAGTGGTACGGGTGGCTGGGTACAAGAGACCCAGTACTTC
CDR3: CASSGTGGWVQETQYF
D: -
J: TRBJ2-5
V: TRBV10-2
size: few

DNA: TGTGCCACCAGTGATTCCACCTATGGTGAGCAGTTCTTC
CDR3: CATSDSTYGEQFF
D: -
J: TRBJ2-1
V: TRBV24-1
size: -